These 17 T cell receptor beta chains originate from one sample sequenced in a study of cytomegalovirus exposure and HLA in healthy donors. This PCR relied on a set of 60 Vbeta primers and 13 Jbeta primers. TCRdb keeps only in-frame clones here, not all; method: immunoSEQ multiplex PCR. The listing contains 100,000 to 150,000 clones. The specimen was PBMCs. The receptors derive from a man aged 25-45 years in good health and CMV-seronegative.

The rearrangement links TRBV15 to TRBJ2-4; TRBD2 matches 8 bases. This CDR3 is 18 amino acids long. The V and J ends lost 1 base and 1 base, in that order; junction bases with no gene match: 9. The germline gives CDR1 LNHNV, CDR2 YYDKDF (reference sequence). In DNA form, the CDR3 reads TGTGCCACCAGCAGAGCCCGCGGGGGGCAGGTGGCCAAAAACATTCAGTACTTC. It yields the protein CATSRARGGQVAKNIQYF.

The CDR3 is CASSDESSGSHEQYF. CDR3 DNA: TGTGCCAGCAGTGACGAGTCTAGCGGGAGCCACGAGCAGTACTTC. The chain combines TRBV6-1 with TRBJ2-7; 10 positions match TRBD2. Germline CDR1 reads MNHNS; CDR2 reads SASEGT. V trimming: 3 bases; J trimming: 5 bases; junction bases outside the gene matches: 7. CDR3 size: 15 residues.

The rearrangement uses TRBV27 and TRBJ1-5, with D uncertain. The germline gives CDR1 MNHEY, CDR2 SMNVEV (reference sequence). Trimming stripped 5 bases from V and 7 bases from J, with 9 bases between. This CDR3 comprises 12 residues. DNA of the CDR3: TGTGCCAGCAGTGCCGCCGGGCAGCCCCAGCATTTT. Translated, it gives CASSAAGQPQHF.

V is TRBV7-8 and J is TRBJ2-3; 8 bases are shared with TRBD2. The CDR3 has 17 residues. The germline V gene has CDR1 SGHVS and CDR2 FQNEAQ. The J segment lost 2 bases and the V segment lost 5 bases, leaving 12 bases of the junction unmatched. DNA for the CDR3: TGTGCCAGCAGCCGCCGTGGTAGCGGGGTTAACACAGATACGCAGTATTTT. The encoded protein is CASSRRGSGVNTDTQYF.

The rearrangement uses TRBV28 and TRBJ1-1; perhaps TRBD1 as D (5 bases). Trimming removed 4 bases at V and 0 bases at J, with 15 bases between. Germline loops: CDR1 MDHEN, CDR2 SYDVKM. The CDR3 loop spans 16 amino acids. The CDR3 DNA is TGTGCCAGCAGTTCCCTACAGGTTAGCATGAACACTGAAGCTTTCTTT. This sequence encodes CASSSLQVSMNTEAFF.

The chain links TRBV19 to TRBJ1-1; 10 bases line up with TRBD1. V lost 3 bases to trimming and J lost 4 bases; unmatched junction nucleotides: 5. This CDR3 comprises 15 residues. CDR1 is LNHDA, CDR2 SQIVND, per germline (reference sequence). The CDR3 loop is CASSMTGGAVTEAFF. CDR3 nucleotides: TGTGCCAGTAGTATGACAGGGGGCGCGGTCACTGAAGCTTTCTTT.

The chain joins TRBV2 to TRBJ2-2; the match to TRBD2 covers 8 bases. V gave up 4 bases and J gave up 5 bases; unmatched junction bases: 9. The germline CDR1 and CDR2 sequences are SNHLY and FYNNEI. The CDR3 sequence is 16 residues long. CDR3 residues: CASSGGEAGGTGELFF. The CDR3 nucleotides are TGTGCCAGCAGTGGCGGAGAGGCGGGAGGTACCGGGGAGCTGTTTTTT.

This chain connects TRBV7-3 to TRBJ1-1; possible D gene TRBD1, 5 bases. This CDR3 is 13 amino acids long. Germline loops: CDR1 SGHTA, CDR2 FQGTGA. Trimming took 6 bases from V and 3 from J, leaving 11 bases between them. The CDR3 DNA reads as TGTGCCAGCAGGTCTGGGGGGGACACTGAAGCTTTCTTT. It translates to CASRSGGDTEAFF.

The DNA for the CDR3 is TGTGCCAGCAGTGAGGGCCTTTGGGAATACGAGCAGTACTTC. This encodes CASSEGLWEYEQYF. The rearrangement joins TRBV6-6 to TRBJ2-7; tentative D call: TRBD2 (5 bases). V lost 5 bases, J lost 4 bases, and 15 bases lay in between. The CDR3 sequence is 14 residues long. Germline-derived CDR1 and CDR2 are MNHNY and SVGAGI (reference sequence).

The chain couples TRBV9 to TRBJ1-2; D gene unclear. Germline assignment: CDR1 SGDLS and CDR2 YYNGEE. Between the trimmed V and J ends, which lost 0 bases and 6 bases, there was a span of 9 bases. The CDR3 runs to 13 residues. CDR3 sequence: CASSVGLEDGYTF. The DNA of the CDR3 is TGTGCCAGCAGCGTAGGTCTAGAGGATGGCTACACCTTC. Looking up the rest from reference TRBV9 and TRBJ1-2 gives the full variable domain: DSGVTQTPKHLITATGQRVTLRCSPRSGDLSVYWYQQSLDQGLQFLIQYYNGEERAKGNILERFSAQQFPDLHSELNLSSLELGDSALYFCASSVGLEDGYTFGSGTRLTVV.

The genes are TRBV6-1 and TRBJ1-4; possible D gene TRBD1, 5 bases. Germline CDR1 MNHNS, CDR2 SASEGT. The germline V and J ends were trimmed by 7 bases and 8 bases, with 14 bases remaining between them. There are 13 residues in the CDR3. The DNA for the CDR3 is TGTGCCAGCAAGGAGGGGTTGAGGGAAAAACTGTTTTTT. Translated, it gives CASKEGLREKLFF.

The chain uses TRBV6-1 and TRBJ1-4; maybe TRBD1 (5 bases). The germline V gene has CDR1 MNHNS and CDR2 SASEGT. The germline V and J ends were trimmed by 1 base and 8 bases, with 14 bases remaining between them. The CDR3 covers 15 residues. The CDR3 DNA reads TGTGCCAGCAGTGAAGAGGCCGGGGGGGAGGAAAAACTGTTTTTT. This codes for CASSEEAGGEEKLFF.

This chain joins TRBV5-1 and TRBJ1-1; 7 positions match TRBD1. Germline lookup yields CDR1 SGHRS and CDR2 YFSETQ. Trimming took 4 bases from V and 4 from J; bases not matched to a gene: 10. The CDR3 runs 15 residues. CDR3 region: CASSGGTVLGTEAFF. The DNA of the CDR3 is TGCGCCAGCAGCGGGGGGACAGTTTTGGGCACTGAAGCTTTCTTT.

V gene TRBV29-1 combines with J gene TRBJ2-1; 11 positions match TRBD2. The V segment lost 8 bases and the J segment 5 bases; nucleotides outside the gene matches: 11. CDR3 length: 15 residues. Per the germline V gene, CDR1 is SQVTM and CDR2 is ANQGSEA. In DNA form, the CDR3 reads TGCAGCTCTCGATCCGGGACTAGCGGAGACAATGAGCAGTTCTTC. This codes for CSSRSGTSGDNEQFF.

Here the CDR3 DNA reads TGTGCCTGGAGTGTACGGGTCCGCGCAGGGGGCTCCTACGAGCAGTACTTC. It yields the protein CAWSVRVRAGGSYEQYF. V usage is TRBV30 and J usage is TRBJ2-7, with TRBD1 matching 7 bases. V lost 0 bases to trimming and J lost 0 bases; unmatched junction nucleotides: 11. The germline V gene encodes CDR1 GTSNPN and CDR2 SVGIG (reference sequence). The CDR3 contains 17 residues.

The chain carries TRBV29-1 and TRBJ2-3, with D possibly TRBD2 on 6 matching bases. Trimming stripped 4 bases from V and 4 bases from J, with 15 bases between. The CDR3 covers 14 residues. CDR1 and CDR2 from the germline V gene are SQVTM and ANQGSEA. Here the CDR3 reads CSVGTKPGPDTQYF. CDR3 nucleotide sequence: TGCAGCGTTGGGACTAAGCCTGGACCAGATACGCAGTATTTT.

Written as DNA, the CDR3 is TGTGCCAGCAGTGCACAGGGGGTTCGGAACACTGAAGCTTTCTTT. This encodes CASSAQGVRNTEAFF. The chain uses TRBV2 and TRBJ1-1; TRBD1 matches at 8 bases. The germline CDR1 and CDR2 sequences are SNHLY and FYNNEI. The J segment lost 1 base and the V segment lost 4 bases, leaving 5 bases of the junction unmatched. The CDR3 length is 15 residues.